The 16 T cell receptor beta chains below come from one sample, sequenced in a study of blood T cell repertoires in COVID-19. Clones were sequenced by immunoSEQ multiplex PCR, and TCRdb holds only the in-frame ones, with some missing. The table shows 190,000 or so clones, with around 90% occurring only once. Specimen: PBMCs or T cells enriched from blood (not recorded which). Receptors were obtained from a man aged 25 to 40 who had recovered from COVID-19.

For the CDR3, the DNA is TGTGCCAGCAGCTTAGAAGGCGGATATAATTCACCCCTCCACTTT. Residues: CASSLEGGYNSPLHF. The rearrangement links TRBV11-1 to TRBJ1-6; no clear D. V was shortened by 1 base and J by 4 bases, with 8 bases between the two germline ends. The CDR3 extends over 15 amino acids. CDR1 is SGHAT and CDR2 is FQDESV in the germline V gene (reference sequence). The whole variable domain, filled in from reference TRBV11-1 and TRBJ1-6, reads EAEVAQSPRYKITEKSQAVAFWCDPISGHATLYWYRQILGQGPELLVQFQDESVVDDSQLPKDRFSAERLKGVDSTLKIQPAELGDSAMYLCASSLEGGYNSPLHFGNGTRLTVT.

This chain connects TRBV10-1 to TRBJ1-1, with 7 bases aligning to TRBD1. Per the germline V gene, CDR1 is WNHNN and CDR2 is SYGVQD (reference sequence). V lost 6 bases and J lost 4; bases outside the gene matches: 5. The CDR3 sequence is 13 residues long. The CDR3: CASSYDRATEAFF. Written as DNA, the CDR3 is TGCGCCAGCAGCTACGACAGGGCCACTGAAGCTTTCTTT.

The chain links TRBV19 to TRBJ2-4; D may be TRBD2 (6 bases). CDR1 and CDR2 from the germline V gene are LNHDA and SQIVND (reference sequence). V was shortened by 0 bases and J by 1 base, with 13 bases between the two germline ends. This CDR3 region has 17 residues. This CDR3 is CASSIDLSGLAKNIQYF. In DNA form, the CDR3 reads TGTGCCAGTAGTATAGATCTATCGGGACTGGCCAAAAACATTCAGTACTTC.

The CDR3 spells CASSLGQSNTGELFF. The DNA of the CDR3 is TGTGCCAGCAGCCTGGGACAGTCGAACACCGGGGAGCTGTTTTTT. The chain couples TRBV11-2 to TRBJ2-2, with 7 bases identical to TRBD1. The V and J ends lost 5 bases and 0 bases, in that order; junction bases with no gene match: 3. CDR1 is SGHAT, CDR2 FQNNGV, per germline. This CDR3 is built from 15 residues.

This chain uses TRBV6-5 with TRBJ1-6; D is uncertain. The CDR3 sequence is 15 residues long. The germline V gene has CDR1 MNHEY and CDR2 SVGAGI. V dropped 6 bases and J dropped 6 bases, with 15 bases sitting between them. The CDR3 reads CASRWENEPNSPLHF. The CDR3, as DNA: TGTGCCAGCAGATGGGAGAATGAACCTAATTCACCCCTCCACTTT.

The rearrangement joins TRBV29-1 to TRBJ1-2; TRBD1 is a possible D gene (5 bases). The CDR3 contains 10 residues. CDR1 SQVTM and CDR2 ANQGSEA come from the germline V gene. Trimming cost V 4 bases and J 11 bases, with 11 bases left between them. CDR3: CSVVGEGYTF. The CDR3 DNA reads as TGCAGCGTTGTAGGGGAAGGATACACCTTC.

The V call is TRBV2, the J call TRBJ2-3, with 9 bases that match TRBD2. Germline CDR1 is SNHLY and CDR2 is FYNNEI. The V and J ends lost 6 bases and 0 bases, in that order; junction bases with no gene match: 4. The CDR3 extends over 15 amino acids. The CDR3 DNA follows: TGTGCCAGCAGCTCCAGCGGGGGGAGCACAGATACGCAGTATTTT. Translating gives CASSSSGGSTDTQYF.

On this clone itself: Other DNA sequences within the sample encode an identical CDR3. The chain uses TRBV7-8 and TRBJ2-1, with TRBD2 matching 12 bases. V shed 4 bases and J 4 bases; nucleotides not matched to a gene: 2. The CDR3 runs to 15 residues. Germline lookup yields CDR1 SGHVS and CDR2 FQNEAQ. The CDR3 DNA reads as TGTGCCAGCAGCTCTGGGACTAGCGGGTACAATGAGCAGTTCTTC. This sequence encodes CASSSGTSGYNEQFF.

This chain connects TRBV5-1 to TRBJ1-2; 12 bases fit TRBD1. This CDR3 is built from 14 residues. V gave up 3 bases and J gave up 6 bases; unmatched junction bases: 3. Germline CDR1 reads SGHRS; CDR2 reads YFSETQ. This chain's CDR3 is CASSSGTGGDGYTF. CDR3 DNA sequence: TGCGCCAGCAGCTCCGGGACAGGGGGCGATGGCTACACCTTC.

The CDR3 is CAWTAGTPNTEAFF. In nucleotides, the CDR3 is TGTGCCTGGACCGCCGGGACACCGAACACTGAAGCTTTCTTT. The J gene is TRBJ1-1, the V gene TRBV30; TRBD1 is a possible D gene (6 bases). This CDR3 has 14 residues. Trimming cost V 4 bases and J 1 base, with 13 bases left between them. The germline V gene has CDR1 GTSNPN and CDR2 SVGIG (reference sequence).

The V gene is TRBV5-1, the J gene TRBJ2-1, with 9 bases that match TRBD2. Germline lookup yields CDR1 SGHRS and CDR2 YFSETQ. The CDR3 has 15 residues. The V gene end was trimmed by 4 bases and the J gene end by 7 bases; junction bases not matched to a gene: 9. CDR3 in amino acids: CASSIIAGAMNEQFF. CDR3 sequence (DNA): TGCGCCAGCAGCATTATAGCGGGAGCTATGAATGAGCAGTTCTTC.

This clone was detected only once. J is TRBJ1-2 and V is TRBV6-4; 7 bases are shared with TRBD1. V shed 2 bases, J shed 5 bases, and the junction held 11 bases outside the gene matches. The CDR3 length is 16 residues. CDR1 and CDR2 from the germline V gene are MRHNA and SNTAGT. CDR3 bases: TGTGCCAGCAGTGACAGTTTTCGGCAGGGGGAGTATGGCTACACCTTC. Translation gives CASSDSFRQGEYGYTF.

V usage is TRBV19 and J usage is TRBJ2-5; D might be TRBD2 (5 bases). Trimming left V 2 bases short and J 3 bases short, with 13 bases between. The CDR3 spans 15 residues. Germline-derived CDR1 and CDR2 are LNHDA and SQIVND (reference sequence). The chain's CDR3 is CASSIQSLGEETQYF. For the CDR3, the DNA is TGTGCCAGTAGTATACAGTCCCTCGGGGAAGAGACCCAGTACTTC.

The chain couples TRBV19 to TRBJ1-5; D is perhaps TRBD1 (6 bases). The V gene lost 4 bases and the J gene lost 6 bases, with 19 bases spanning the gap. The CDR3 spans 16 residues. Germline assignment: CDR1 LNHDA and CDR2 SQIVND (reference sequence). The chain's CDR3 is CASSRGRGGLGQPQHF. The DNA for the CDR3 is TGTGCCAGTAGTAGGGGGCGCGGGGGATTAGGTCAGCCCCAGCATTTT.

The chain's CDR3 is CASSEGGTSGPRPTDTQYF. As DNA, the CDR3 is TGCGCCAGCAGTGAGGGAGGGACTAGCGGGCCGAGGCCCACAGATACGCAGTATTTT. The V and J genes are TRBV10-2 and TRBJ2-3; 12 bases are a match to TRBD2. The CDR3 is 19 amino acids. Trimming at V came to 2 bases and at J to 2 bases, leaving 11 bases not matched to a gene. Germline lookup yields CDR1 WSHSY and CDR2 SAAADI.

The genes are TRBV7-9 and TRBJ2-7, with a weak D call TRBD1 (5 bases). The V gene lost 3 bases and the J gene lost 2 bases, with 11 bases spanning the gap. CDR1 and CDR2 from the germline V gene are SEHNR and FQNEAQ (reference sequence). The CDR3 is made up of 14 amino acids. The CDR3 DNA sequence: TGTGCCAGCAGCTTCGGACACGTGGCCTACGAGCAGTACTTC. This translates into CASSFGHVAYEQYF.